These T cell receptor beta chains were read from a single sample in a study of spatial heterogeneity in lung cancer. One entry per CDR3 protein results from TCRdb running MiXCR on the 5' RACE reads. Found here are 10,000 to 12,000 distinct CDR3 sequences, approximately 5% of them singletons; the top ten hold approximately 30%. The material sequenced was PBMCs, taken at surgery. Receptors were obtained from a male donor with early-stage non-small cell lung cancer. Each CDR3 is given with its conserved first and last residue. The order of the fields is J gene, D gene, V gene, clone size, CDR3 protein, CDR3 DNA. The D gene is left open where the match is weak. Size values are once, few and many counts, or a class for expanded clones, and some rows have none.

J gene: TRBJ2-3; D gene: NA; V gene: TRBV2; clone size: few; CDR3 protein: CASSLLLRTDTQYF; CDR3 DNA: TGTGCCAGCAGCCTTCTTCTGCGCACAGATACGCAGTATTTT
J gene: TRBJ2-2; D gene: NA; V gene: TRBV6-6; clone size: medium-sized; CDR3 protein: CASRNDPNTGELFF; CDR3 DNA: TGTGCCAGCAGGAATGACCCGAACACCGGGGAGCTGTTTTTT
J gene: TRBJ2-7; D gene: NA; V gene: TRBV4-3; clone size: many; CDR3 protein: CASSSFRGAEQYF; CDR3 DNA: TGCGCCAGCAGCTCCTTTCGGGGAGCCGAGCAGTACTTC
J gene: TRBJ2-5; D gene: NA; V gene: TRBV7-3; clone size: many; CDR3 protein: CASSSLPKETQYF; CDR3 DNA: TGTGCCAGCAGCTCGTTACCGAAAGAGACCCAGTACTTC
J gene: TRBJ2-2; D gene: NA; V gene: TRBV2; clone size: medium-sized; CDR3 protein: CASKEAAGELFF; CDR3 DNA: TGTGCCAGCAAGGAGGCGGCCGGGGAGCTGTTTTTT
J gene: TRBJ2-3; D gene: NA; V gene: TRBV19; clone size: many; CDR3 protein: CASSYSPENWVTDTQYF; CDR3 DNA: TGTGCCAGTAGTTACTCCCCAGAGAATTGGGTGACAGATACGCAGTATTTT
J gene: TRBJ2-5; D gene: TRBD2; V gene: TRBV20-1; clone size: many; CDR3 protein: CSAPGTSGVGETQYF; CDR3 DNA: TGCAGTGCTCCCGGGACTAGCGGGGTGGGTGAGACCCAGTACTTC
J gene: TRBJ2-7; D gene: TRBD2; V gene: TRBV12-3/TRBV12-4; clone size: few; CDR3 protein: CASRSGTSGTYEQYF; CDR3 DNA: TGTGCCAGCAGATCCGGGACTAGCGGGACCTACGAGCAGTACTTC
J gene: TRBJ2-1; D gene: TRBD2; V gene: TRBV5-1; clone size: NA; CDR3 protein: CASSLNGLAHNEQFF; CDR3 DNA: TGCGCCAGCAGCTTGAATGGACTAGCGCACAATGAGCAGTTCTTC
J gene: TRBJ1-5; D gene: TRBD1; V gene: TRBV23-1; clone size: medium-sized; CDR3 protein: CSQGFCPQHF; CDR3 DNA: TGCTCACAGGGGTTTTGTCCCCAGCATTTT
J gene: TRBJ2-3; D gene: TRBD2; V gene: TRBV7-2; clone size: many; CDR3 protein: CASSFQRRGRAADTQYF; CDR3 DNA: TGTGCCAGCAGCTTCCAAAGGCGCGGGAGAGCTGCAGATACGCAGTATTTT
J gene: TRBJ2-7; D gene: TRBD1; V gene: TRBV28; clone size: few; CDR3 protein: CASTLGGAGTGPYEQYF; CDR3 DNA: TGTGCCAGCACCTTAGGGGGGGCCGGGACAGGGCCCTACGAGCAGTACTTC
J gene: TRBJ2-7; D gene: NA; V gene: TRBV5-1; clone size: few; CDR3 protein: CASSFDPTLGPYEQYF; CDR3 DNA: TGCGCCAGCAGCTTCGACCCAACCTTAGGCCCCTACGAGCAGTACTTC
J gene: TRBJ1-1; D gene: TRBD1; V gene: TRBV20-1; clone size: many; CDR3 protein: CSARAPDRGNTEAFF; CDR3 DNA: TGCAGTGCTAGAGCCCCGGACAGGGGGAACACTGAAGCTTTCTTT
J gene: TRBJ2-7; D gene: NA; V gene: TRBV5-1; clone size: NA; CDR3 protein: CASSLGSNEQYF; CDR3 DNA: TGCGCCAGCAGCTTGGGATCCAACGAGCAGTACTTC
J gene: TRBJ2-5; D gene: NA; V gene: TRBV29-1; clone size: many; CDR3 protein: CSVEIAAGVETQYF; CDR3 DNA: TGCAGCGTTGAAATCGCGGCAGGGGTTGAGACCCAGTACTTC
J gene: TRBJ1-1; D gene: NA; V gene: TRBV28; clone size: many; CDR3 protein: CASLEGDYTEAFF; CDR3 DNA: TGTGCCAGCTTAGAGGGAGACTACACTGAAGCTTTCTTT
J gene: TRBJ2-7; D gene: NA; V gene: TRBV7-3; clone size: medium-sized; CDR3 protein: CASSLTVGSSYEQYF; CDR3 DNA: TGTGCCAGCAGCTTAACAGTAGGGAGCTCCTACGAGCAGTACTTC
J gene: TRBJ1-1; D gene: NA; V gene: TRBV5-1; clone size: many; CDR3 protein: CASKRGNTEAFF; CDR3 DNA: TGCGCCAGCAAAAGGGGGAACACTGAAGCTTTCTTT
J gene: TRBJ1-1; D gene: NA; V gene: TRBV29-1; clone size: many; CDR3 protein: CSGTVNTEAFF; CDR3 DNA: TGCAGCGGAACAGTGAACACTGAAGCTTTCTTT
J gene: TRBJ1-6; D gene: NA; V gene: TRBV6-5; clone size: many; CDR3 protein: CASSYSPGNYNSPLHF; CDR3 DNA: TGTGCCAGCAGTTACTCCCCAGGGAACTATAATTCACCCCTCCACTTT
J gene: TRBJ1-1; D gene: NA; V gene: TRBV5-1; clone size: NA; CDR3 protein: CASSLWEGSRTEAFF; CDR3 DNA: TGCGCCAGCAGCTTGTGGGAAGGCAGTCGGACTGAAGCTTTCTTT
J gene: TRBJ1-4; D gene: NA; V gene: TRBV29-1; clone size: many; CDR3 protein: CSGGVGATNEKLFF; CDR3 DNA: TGCAGCGGTGGTGTCGGTGCAACTAATGAAAAACTGTTTTTT
J gene: TRBJ2-1; D gene: TRBD2; V gene: TRBV15; clone size: medium-sized; CDR3 protein: CATSRTGTTKFNEQFF; CDR3 DNA: TGTGCCACCAGCAGAACCGGGACTACAAAATTCAATGAGCAGTTCTTC
J gene: TRBJ2-1; D gene: NA; V gene: TRBV11-2; clone size: large; CDR3 protein: CASSLTGADSRNEQFF; CDR3 DNA: TGTGCCAGCAGCTTAACCGGGGCGGACAGTCGCAATGAGCAGTTCTTC
J gene: TRBJ2-3; D gene: NA; V gene: TRBV7-3; clone size: many; CDR3 protein: CASRLRASTDTQYF; CDR3 DNA: TGTGCCAGCAGGCTCAGGGCCAGCACAGATACGCAGTATTTT
J gene: TRBJ2-6; D gene: NA; V gene: TRBV28; clone size: NA; CDR3 protein: CASSSIGGRLYGANVLTF; CDR3 DNA: TGTGCCAGCAGTTCTATCGGGGGGCGCTTGTATGGGGCCAACGTCCTGACTTTC
J gene: TRBJ2-2; D gene: TRBD1; V gene: TRBV11-3; clone size: medium-sized; CDR3 protein: CASSSDRAGGELFF; CDR3 DNA: TGTGCCAGCAGCTCGGACAGGGCAGGCGGGGAGCTGTTTTTT
J gene: TRBJ2-3; D gene: NA; V gene: TRBV24-1; clone size: medium-sized; CDR3 protein: CATSTSTDTQYF; CDR3 DNA: TGTGCCACCAGTACCAGCACAGATACGCAGTATTTT
J gene: TRBJ1-2; D gene: NA; V gene: TRBV30; clone size: many; CDR3 protein: CAWSPTLYGYTF; CDR3 DNA: TGTGCCTGGAGCCCAACTCTCTATGGCTACACCTTC
J gene: TRBJ1-5; D gene: NA; V gene: TRBV30; clone size: many; CDR3 protein: CAWSVQGRQPQHF; CDR3 DNA: TGTGCCTGGAGTGTCCAGGGCCGGCAGCCCCAGCATTTT
J gene: TRBJ1-5; D gene: NA; V gene: TRBV7-9; clone size: medium-sized; CDR3 protein: CASSPGTAGNQPQHF; CDR3 DNA: TGTGCCAGCAGCCCGGGCACAGCGGGTAATCAGCCCCAGCATTTT
J gene: TRBJ2-7; D gene: NA; V gene: TRBV20-1; clone size: medium-sized; CDR3 protein: CSARDLARNPSYEQYF; CDR3 DNA: TGCAGTGCTAGAGATCTCGCTCGAAATCCTTCCTACGAGCAGTACTTC
J gene: TRBJ2-1; D gene: TRBD2; V gene: TRBV29-1; clone size: few; CDR3 protein: CSVGLAAYNEQFF; CDR3 DNA: TGCAGCGTGGGACTAGCGGCATACAATGAGCAGTTCTTC
J gene: TRBJ2-6; D gene: NA; V gene: TRBV11-2; clone size: many; CDR3 protein: CASSQLRGATGANVLTF; CDR3 DNA: TGTGCCAGCAGTCAACTCAGGGGAGCGACTGGGGCCAACGTCCTGACTTTC
J gene: TRBJ2-1; D gene: NA; V gene: TRBV7-9; clone size: medium-sized; CDR3 protein: CASSSQGNEQFF; CDR3 DNA: TGTGCCAGCAGCTCCCAAGGGAATGAGCAGTTCTTC
J gene: TRBJ2-4; D gene: NA; V gene: TRBV27; clone size: many; CDR3 protein: CASSPRAASALNIQYF; CDR3 DNA: TGTGCCAGCAGTCCACGGGCCGCTTCAGCACTAAACATTCAGTACTTC
J gene: TRBJ1-2; D gene: TRBD1; V gene: TRBV20-1; clone size: many; CDR3 protein: CSATPRTGGKQTF; CDR3 DNA: TGCAGTGCTACCCCCCGGACAGGGGGTAAACAAACCTTC
J gene: TRBJ1-1; D gene: NA; V gene: TRBV7-2; clone size: NA; CDR3 protein: CASSPGGTPGGTEAFF; CDR3 DNA: TGTGCCAGCAGCCCCGGTGGGACACCGGGAGGGACTGAAGCTTTCTTT
J gene: TRBJ2-2; D gene: TRBD2; V gene: TRBV7-2; clone size: many; CDR3 protein: CASSLVGTSTGTGELFF; CDR3 DNA: TGTGCCAGCAGCTTAGTTGGGACTAGTACGGGCACCGGGGAGCTGTTTTTT
J gene: TRBJ2-5; D gene: NA; V gene: TRBV28; clone size: many; CDR3 protein: CASKTGGQETQYF; CDR3 DNA: TGTGCCAGCAAGACAGGCGGACAAGAGACCCAGTACTTC
J gene: TRBJ2-5; D gene: NA; V gene: TRBV29-1; clone size: medium-sized; CDR3 protein: CSVEQTAQGTQYF; CDR3 DNA: TGCAGCGTTGAACAGACAGCTCAGGGGACCCAGTACTTC
J gene: TRBJ2-1; D gene: TRBD1; V gene: TRBV29-1; clone size: many; CDR3 protein: CSVAGQGYEQFF; CDR3 DNA: TGCAGCGTAGCGGGACAGGGATACGAGCAGTTCTTC
J gene: TRBJ2-1; D gene: TRBD2; V gene: TRBV28; clone size: many; CDR3 protein: CASSSATSGGRKTYNEQFF; CDR3 DNA: TGTGCCAGCAGTTCAGCGACTAGCGGGGGGCGCAAGACCTACAATGAGCAGTTCTTC
J gene: TRBJ2-7; D gene: NA; V gene: TRBV2; clone size: few; CDR3 protein: CASSQSPAYEQYF; CDR3 DNA: TGTGCCAGCAGTCAAAGTCCTGCCTACGAGCAGTACTTC
J gene: TRBJ2-5; D gene: NA; V gene: TRBV6-2/TRBV6-3; clone size: many; CDR3 protein: CASQPSANQETQYF; CDR3 DNA: TGTGCCAGCCAACCTAGCGCCAACCAAGAGACCCAGTACTTC
J gene: TRBJ2-5; D gene: NA; V gene: TRBV7-2; clone size: many; CDR3 protein: CASSLTNQETQYF; CDR3 DNA: TGTGCCAGCAGCTTGACGAATCAAGAGACCCAGTACTTC
J gene: TRBJ2-5; D gene: TRBD2; V gene: TRBV7-2; clone size: many; CDR3 protein: CASSLRSSGGRAETQYF; CDR3 DNA: TGTGCCAGCAGCTTAAGGTCTAGCGGGGGTCGGGCCGAGACCCAGTACTTC
J gene: TRBJ2-5; D gene: NA; V gene: TRBV3-1; clone size: many; CDR3 protein: CASSQGKQTQYF; CDR3 DNA: TGTGCCAGCAGCCAAGGAAAACAGACCCAGTACTTC
J gene: TRBJ1-5; D gene: NA; V gene: TRBV28; clone size: NA; CDR3 protein: CASSLYSDHQPQHF; CDR3 DNA: TGTGCCAGCAGTTTATACAGTGACCATCAGCCCCAGCATTTT
J gene: TRBJ2-3; D gene: NA; V gene: TRBV20-1; clone size: medium-sized; CDR3 protein: CSVPLREIGADTQYF; CDR3 DNA: TGCAGTGTCCCTCTCCGGGAAATAGGGGCAGATACGCAGTATTTT
J gene: TRBJ2-3; D gene: NA; V gene: TRBV29-1; clone size: NA; CDR3 protein: CSVGVNGGGPVGADTQYF; CDR3 DNA: TGCAGCGTGGGGGTAAATGGTGGGGGCCCCGTCGGGGCAGATACGCAGTATTTT
J gene: TRBJ2-1; D gene: NA; V gene: TRBV11-1; clone size: many; CDR3 protein: CASSPGRTTYNEQFF; CDR3 DNA: TGTGCCAGCAGCCCAGGACGGACTACATACAATGAGCAGTTCTTC
J gene: TRBJ2-7; D gene: NA; V gene: TRBV5-1; clone size: medium-sized; CDR3 protein: CASGTGHYEQYF; CDR3 DNA: TGCGCCAGCGGAACAGGGCATTACGAGCAGTACTTC
J gene: TRBJ2-7; D gene: NA; V gene: TRBV2; clone size: many; CDR3 protein: CASSSDSYEQYF; CDR3 DNA: TGTGCCAGCAGTTCAGACTCCTACGAGCAGTACTTC